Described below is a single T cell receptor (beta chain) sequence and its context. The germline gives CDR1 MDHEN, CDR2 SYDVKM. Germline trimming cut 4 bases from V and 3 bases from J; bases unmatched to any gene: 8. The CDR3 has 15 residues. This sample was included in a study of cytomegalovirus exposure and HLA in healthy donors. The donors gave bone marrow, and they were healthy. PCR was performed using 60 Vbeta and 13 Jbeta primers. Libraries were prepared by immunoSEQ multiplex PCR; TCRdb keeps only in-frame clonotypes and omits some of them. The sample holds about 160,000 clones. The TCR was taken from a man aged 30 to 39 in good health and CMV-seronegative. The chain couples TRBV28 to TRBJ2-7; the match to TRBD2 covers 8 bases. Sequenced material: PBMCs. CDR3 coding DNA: TGTGCCAGCAGTTCCCTCGGGGGGGGTCGCTACGAGCAGTACTTC. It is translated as CASSSLGGGRYEQYF.